A selection of T cell receptor beta chains follows, all from one sample in a study of response to subunit inactivated influenza vaccine. One entry per CDR3 protein, called by TCRdb with MiXCR from the RT-PCR reads. The sample lists roughly 650,000 distinct CDR3 sequences; more than 15% were seen once. This specimen consisted of PBMCs from blood, obtained approximately 13 days after vaccination. The receptors were gathered from a man aged 50 to 59 who received an inactivated influenza vaccine. CDR3s leave out the opening cysteine and the closing phenylalanine or tryptophan.

j_call | v_call | cdr3_aa
TRBJ2-2 | TRBV2 | ASRAQGYTGELF
TRBJ1-5 | TRBV29-1 | SVAAAIDQPQH
TRBJ1-5 | TRBV6-5 | ASSYSAGINQPQH
TRBJ2-7 | TRBV7-9 | ASSSQMGGFGQY
TRBJ2-5 | TRBV29-1 | SVDMGLAGGPLETQY
TRBJ1-2 | TRBV4-3 | ASSQERTGGLGYT
TRBJ2-1 | TRBV20-1 | SARDLRGRYDNEQF
TRBJ2-1 | TRBV12-3/TRBV12-4 | ASRYRGSSYNEQF
TRBJ2-1 | TRBV2 | ASSSGTTIYNEQF
TRBJ2-1 | TRBV30 | AWSGNGRIYNEQF
TRBJ2-7 | TRBV4-3 | ASSPGQVGYEQY
TRBJ1-4 | TRBV12-3/TRBV12-4 | ASNREGVWEKLF
TRBJ2-7 | TRBV20-1 | SASGSAYEQY
TRBJ2-4 | TRBV6-5 | ASSYSGVPGNIQY
TRBJ2-2 | TRBV5-6 | ASSLLYLGATGELF
TRBJ2-3 | TRBV27 | ASSFILAGSTDTQY
TRBJ2-2 | TRBV5-1 | ASSESTNTGELF
TRBJ2-1 | TRBV15 | ATSGLADYNEQF
TRBJ2-5 | TRBV28 | ASSLEETQY
TRBJ1-6 | TRBV20-1 | SAPSHRLRDSPLH
TRBJ2-1 | TRBV18 | ASSPPGLGGNEQF
TRBJ1-4 | TRBV30 | AYDNQREKLF
TRBJ1-2 | TRBV28 | ASSFLTGGSYGYT
TRBJ2-7 | TRBV12-3/TRBV12-4 | ASSNPGLVVQY
TRBJ2-3 | TRBV15 | ATSRDFLAGGSGTDTQY
TRBJ1-6 | TRBV6-2/TRBV6-3 | ASSYGRSSPLH
TRBJ1-5 | TRBV5-1 | ASSQGTGDSNQPQH
TRBJ1-6 | TRBV6-6 | ASTSWNSPLH
TRBJ2-1 | TRBV9 | ASSVGPGALEQF
TRBJ2-3 | TRBV20-1 | SARDPRVAGSSTDTQY
TRBJ2-3 | TRBV18 | ASSGAGTDTRTDTQY
TRBJ2-2 | TRBV4-3 | ASSQGLAAGVNTGELF
TRBJ1-1 | TRBV3-1 | ASSQGMGNTEAF
TRBJ2-5 | TRBV10-3 | ATRTGETQY
TRBJ2-7 | TRBV11-1 | ASSLGTFGGGSSYEQY
TRBJ1-2 | TRBV19 | ASNWDRNNYGYT
TRBJ2-1 | TRBV12-3/TRBV12-4 | ASSLGDYRNEQF
TRBJ2-2 | TRBV4-2 | ASSQAGWGNTGELF
TRBJ1-6 | TRBV6-1 | ASSRGRGERPLH
TRBJ2-5 | TRBV4-1 | ASSQEGTSDETQY
TRBJ2-1 | TRBV20-1 | SAKGTSGRDEQF
TRBJ1-2 | TRBV28 | ASAGTGTGGSYGYT
TRBJ2-2 | TRBV6-2/TRBV6-3 | ASSYSIYLPGQGVNTGELF
TRBJ1-6 | TRBV5-1 | ASSSPGQSQDSPLH
TRBJ2-7 | TRBV6-5 | ASSYGTVAYEQY
TRBJ2-1 | TRBV12-5 | ASGLGLAGVDEQF
TRBJ2-2 | TRBV12-3/TRBV12-4 | ASSWRGARGTGELF
TRBJ2-3 | TRBV12-3/TRBV12-4 | ASSLISGTDTQY
TRBJ2-3 | TRBV6-2/TRBV6-3 | ASSYPIDRGRLTDTQY